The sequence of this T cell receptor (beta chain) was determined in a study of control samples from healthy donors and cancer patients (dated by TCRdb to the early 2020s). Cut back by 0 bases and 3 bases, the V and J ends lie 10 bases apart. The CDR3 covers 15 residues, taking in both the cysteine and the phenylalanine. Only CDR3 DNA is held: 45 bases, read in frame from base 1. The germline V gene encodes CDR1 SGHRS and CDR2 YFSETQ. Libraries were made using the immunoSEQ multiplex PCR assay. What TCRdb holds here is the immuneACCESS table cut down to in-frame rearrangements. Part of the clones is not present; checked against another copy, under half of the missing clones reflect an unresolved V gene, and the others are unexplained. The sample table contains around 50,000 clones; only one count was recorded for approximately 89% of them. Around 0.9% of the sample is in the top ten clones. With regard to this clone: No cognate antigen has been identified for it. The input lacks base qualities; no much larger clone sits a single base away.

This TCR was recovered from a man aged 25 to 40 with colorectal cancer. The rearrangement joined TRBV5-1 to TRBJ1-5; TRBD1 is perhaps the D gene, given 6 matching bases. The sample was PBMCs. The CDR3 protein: CASSLVGGLNQPQHF. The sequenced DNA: TGCGCCAGCAGCTTGGTCGGGGGCCTCAATCAGCCCCAGCATTTT.